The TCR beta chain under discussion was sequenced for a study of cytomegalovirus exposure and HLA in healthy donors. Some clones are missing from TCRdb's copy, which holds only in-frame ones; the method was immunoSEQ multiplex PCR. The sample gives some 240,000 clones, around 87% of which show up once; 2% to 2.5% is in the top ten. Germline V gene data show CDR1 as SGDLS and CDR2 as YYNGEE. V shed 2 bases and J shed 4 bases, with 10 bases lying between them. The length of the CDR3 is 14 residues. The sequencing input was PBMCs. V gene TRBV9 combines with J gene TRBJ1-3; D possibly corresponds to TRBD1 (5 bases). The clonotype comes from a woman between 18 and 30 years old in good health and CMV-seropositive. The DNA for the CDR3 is TGTGCCAGCAGCGTGGGGCCTTGGGGAAACACCATATATTTT. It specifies CASSVGPWGNTIYF.